This passage covers 8 T cell receptor beta chains from one sample sequenced in a study of beta chain features in type 1 diabetes. Every isolated RNA sample was fully reverse transcribed, so sequencing captured expressed TCRB transcripts. This table comes from immunoSEQ multiplex PCR, and its TCRdb copy is limited to in-frame clones, with some not included. Of over 300,000 clones in the sample, 6.5% to 10% were seen once. The specimen was central memory CD4+ T cells from blood. The receptor source for this set is a woman aged 18-29 years in good health.

The chain uses TRBV9 and TRBJ2-3; 14 bases line up with TRBD2. Germline V gene sequence: CDR1 SGDLS, CDR2 YYNGEE. V lost 2 bases and J lost 1; bases outside the gene matches: 6. CDR3 size: 18 residues. For the CDR3, the DNA is TGTGCCAGCAGCGTGGGGACTAGCGGGAGCCTCCGCACAGATACGCAGTATTTT. It translates to CASSVGTSGSLRTDTQYF. Together with reference TRBV9 and TRBJ2-3, the CDR3 gives the full variable domain: DSGVTQTPKHLITATGQRVTLRCSPRSGDLSVYWYQQSLDQGLQFLIQYYNGEERAKGNILERFSAQQFPDLHSELNLSSLELGDSALYFCASSVGTSGSLRTDTQYFGPGTRLTVL.

This clone was found a few times. This rearrangement joins TRBV20-1 to TRBJ2-1, with D unclear. From germline, CDR1 is DFQATT and CDR2 SNEGSKA (reference sequence). This CDR3 spans 11 amino acids. V gave up 6 bases and J gave up 4 bases, with 7 bases separating them. The CDR3 here is CSAPNYNEQFF. CDR3 bases: TGCAGTGCCCCGAATTACAATGAGCAGTTCTTC.

Note on this clone: Additional DNA sequences in this sample encode the identical CDR3. V is TRBV9 and J is TRBJ2-3; the D is unclear. CDR3 length: 14 residues. Trimming left V 2 bases short and J 0 bases short, with 7 bases between. The germline gives CDR1 SGDLS, CDR2 YYNGEE. The CDR3 loop is CASSVDGSTDTQYF. DNA for the CDR3: TGTGCCAGCAGCGTCGACGGGAGCACAGATACGCAGTATTTT.

This chain connects TRBV4-2 to TRBJ2-7; no definite D call. The CDR3 length is 17 residues. Per the germline V gene, CDR1 is LGHNA and CDR2 is YNFKEQ. Trimming cost V 0 bases and J 2 bases, with 17 bases left between them. The CDR3: CASSQDPILSQTYEQYF. In nucleotides, the CDR3 is TGTGCCAGCAGCCAAGACCCCATTTTGAGTCAAACCTACGAGCAGTACTTC.

This clone was seen only a few times. The chain has TRBV18 and TRBJ2-5; 10 bases map to TRBD2. The V and J ends lost 3 bases and 2 bases, in that order; junction bases with no gene match: 3. Germline CDR1 reads KGHSH; CDR2 reads LQKENI. The CDR3 length is 15 residues. Written as DNA, the CDR3 is TGTGCCAGCTCACCCGGACTAGCGGCACAAGAGACCCAGTACTTC. Amino acids: CASSPGLAAQETQYF.

This clone was detected only a few times. This rearrangement joins TRBV5-1 to TRBJ2-1; 7 bases align to TRBD2. Germline CDR1 reads SGHRS; CDR2 reads YFSETQ. The CDR3 runs 17 residues. V trimming: 2 bases; J trimming: 0 bases; junction bases outside the gene matches: 8. This chain's CDR3 is CASSFLPSGDSYNEQFF. The CDR3 DNA reads as TGCGCCAGCAGCTTTCTTCCTAGCGGCGACTCCTACAATGAGCAGTTCTTC. The full variable domain, completed using reference TRBV5-1 and TRBJ2-1, is KAGVTQTPRYLIKTRGQQVTLSCSPISGHRSVSWYQQTPGQGLQFLFEYFSETQRNKGNFPGRFSGRQFSNSRSEMNVSTLELGDSALYLCASSFLPSGDSYNEQFFGPGTRLTVL.

This clone was recorded a few times. The chain recombines TRBV7-2 with TRBJ1-4; TRBD1 matches 7 bases. The J segment lost 6 bases and the V segment lost 5 bases, leaving 6 bases of the junction unmatched. Germline loops: CDR1 SGHTA, CDR2 FQGNSA. The CDR3 is made up of 14 amino acids. CDR3 nucleotide sequence: TGTGCCAGCAGCAAACAGGGGAGTGATGAAAAACTGTTTTTT. Its translation is CASSKQGSDEKLFF.

The V gene is TRBV18, the J gene TRBJ2-7, with 7 bases that match TRBD2. Germline assignment: CDR1 KGHSH and CDR2 LQKENI. This CDR3 region has 14 residues. The junction had 3 bases not matched to a gene; V was cut back by 2 bases and J by 2 bases. CDR3 in amino acids: CASSPVGGTYEQYF. CDR3 nucleotide sequence: TGTGCCAGCTCACCAGTGGGGGGGACCTACGAGCAGTACTTC. Supplemented by reference TRBV18 and TRBJ2-7, the full variable domain reads NAGVMQNPRHLVRRRGQEARLRCSPMKGHSHVYWYRQLPEEGLKFMVYLQKENIIDESGMPKERFSAEFPKEGPSILRIQQVVRGDSAAYFCASSPVGGTYEQYFGPGTRLTVT.